The 14 T cell receptor beta chains given below trace back to one sample, sequenced in a study of blood T cell repertoires in COVID-19. Sequencing used immunoSEQ multiplex PCR; TCRdb keeps in-frame clones, though not all of them. Seen here are hundreds of thousands of clones, 80% to 90% observed once, and the top ten hold approximately 0.9%. The material sequenced was peripheral blood. The receptor source for this set is a man aged 18 to 30 with COVID-19, enrolled during active disease.

V is TRBV18 and J is TRBJ2-1; perhaps TRBD2 as D (6 bases). The V gene lost 6 bases and the J gene lost 8 bases, with 17 bases spanning the gap. Germline CDR1 and CDR2: KGHSH and LQKENI. This CDR3 comprises 14 residues. The CDR3: CASSLPGVVDEQFF. CDR3 DNA sequence: TGTGCCAGCTCTTTGCCGGGAGTCGTCGATGAGCAGTTCTTC.

The gene calls are TRBV5-1 and TRBJ2-5; 9 positions agree with TRBD2. From germline, CDR1 is SGHRS and CDR2 YFSETQ. The CDR3 runs 17 residues. V dropped 4 bases and J dropped 5; count of bases not matched to a gene: 15. Written as DNA, the CDR3 is TGCGCCAGCAGCCCGCGGTGGGCGGGAGGGCGGGCGGAGACCCAGTACTTC. Encoded protein: CASSPRWAGGRAETQYF.

The CDR3 DNA follows: TGTGCCAGTACGGGCCGGGACTCATACTACGAGCAGTACTTC. Its translation: CASTGRDSYYEQYF. V usage is TRBV19 and J usage is TRBJ2-7, with TRBD2 as a possible D gene (6 bases). Trimming took off 7 bases at V and 3 bases at J, with 16 bases between the two ends. This CDR3 is built from 14 residues. CDR1 and CDR2 from the germline V gene are LNHDA and SQIVND (reference sequence).

The chain uses TRBV19 and TRBJ2-4, with 13 bases that match TRBD2. The CDR3 runs to 15 residues. The germline CDR1 and CDR2 sequences are LNHDA and SQIVND (reference sequence). V lost 5 bases and J lost 9; bases outside the gene matches: 7. The CDR3 DNA reads TGTGCCAGTAGTCCCCGGACTAGCGGGAGAGGCATTCAGTACTTC. This sequence encodes CASSPRTSGRGIQYF. Full variable domain (outside the CDR3, taken from reference TRBV19 and TRBJ2-4): DGGITQSPKYLFRKEGQNVTLSCEQNLNHDAMYWYRQDPGQGLRLIYYSQIVNDFQKGDIAEGYSVSREKKESFPLTVTSAQKNPTAFYLCASSPRTSGRGIQYFGAGTRLSVL.

The chain recombines TRBV7-9 with TRBJ2-5; 12 bases are a match to TRBD2. J was trimmed by 4 bases and V by 5 bases; bases with no gene match: 8. Germline CDR1 reads SEHNR; CDR2 reads FQNEAQ (reference sequence). This CDR3 region has 16 residues. The CDR3 reads CASSPRLLAGGETQYF. The CDR3 DNA reads TGTGCCAGCAGCCCGCGCTTACTAGCGGGGGGAGAGACCCAGTACTTC.

V usage is TRBV21-1 and J usage is TRBJ2-1; the D call of TRBD2 is as the table states it, not checked on the DNA. TRBV21-1 is classified as a pseudogene. The length of the CDR3 is 18 residues. CDR3 loop: CASSIRLREGHSYNEQFF. The CDR3 nucleotides are TGTGCCAGCAGCATTAGGCTGCGGGAGGGACACTCCTACAATGAGCAGTTCTTC.

The chain uses TRBV20-1 and TRBJ2-3, with 8 bases that match TRBD2. J lost 6 bases, V lost 3 bases, and 5 bases had no gene match. The CDR3 runs to 13 residues. The germline V gene has CDR1 DFQATT and CDR2 SNEGSKA (reference sequence). The DNA for the CDR3 is TGCAGTGCTAGTCCAGCGGGGGCGGATACGCAGTATTTT. Translating it yields CSASPAGADTQYF.

The rearrangement links TRBV5-4 to TRBJ2-2; 9 bases are a match to TRBD2. The ends lost 4 bases at V and 5 bases at J; junction bases unmatched: 6. The CDR3 sequence is 15 residues long. CDR1 and CDR2 (germline): SGHNT, YYREEE (reference sequence). The chain's CDR3 is CASSPGRGGTGELFF. The CDR3 DNA reads TGTGCCAGCAGCCCGGGGCGGGGGGGAACCGGGGAGCTGTTTTTT.

This clone was picked up a small number of times. The chain is built from TRBV7-2 and TRBJ2-1; 12 bases are shared with TRBD2. V was clipped by 5 bases and J by 7 bases; unmatched bases: 6. The CDR3 is made up of 15 amino acids. The V gene's germline CDR1 is SGHTA and CDR2 FQGNSA. DNA of the CDR3: TGTGCCAGCAGCCCGACTAGCGGGAGACTTAATGAGCAGTTCTTC. Translating gives CASSPTSGRLNEQFF.

The chain joins TRBV11-3 to TRBJ2-7; 8 bases are a match to TRBD2. Germline values: CDR1 SGHNT, CDR2 YENEEA. V lost 7 bases to trimming and J lost 0 bases; unmatched junction nucleotides: 2. The CDR3 runs 13 residues. The CDR3 protein is CASKREFSYEQYF. CDR3 in DNA: TGTGCCAGCAAGCGGGAGTTCTCCTACGAGCAGTACTTC.

The V gene is TRBV6-5, the J gene TRBJ1-4; 7 positions match TRBD1. This CDR3 is 14 amino acids long. From germline, CDR1 is MNHEY and CDR2 SVGAGI. V was pared by 6 bases and J by 4 bases, with 5 bases of the junction left unmatched. The CDR3 is CASRTDRLNEKLFF. DNA for the CDR3: TGTGCCAGCAGAACGGACAGGCTTAATGAAAAACTGTTTTTT.

V usage is TRBV5-4 and J usage is TRBJ2-3; TRBD1 aligns across 7 bases. This CDR3 has 14 residues. Trimming took 0 bases from V and 5 from J; bases not matched to a gene: 3. Germline CDR1 is SGHNT and CDR2 is YYREEE (reference sequence). CDR3 sequence reads: CASSLGQGRDTQYF. The CDR3 bases are TGTGCCAGCAGCTTGGGACAGGGCAGAGATACGCAGTATTTT.

The chain uses TRBV11-3 and TRBJ2-1, with TRBD2 matching 7 bases. The V and J ends lost 7 bases and 8 bases, in that order; junction bases with no gene match: 11. Germline CDR1 and CDR2: SGHNT and YENEEA. The CDR3 loop spans 14 amino acids. CDR3: CASNTGGGADEQFF. The CDR3 DNA is TGTGCCAGCAACACCGGGGGAGGGGCGGATGAGCAGTTCTTC.

The chain uses TRBV2 and TRBJ2-4, with 8 bases identical to TRBD1. The CDR3 is made up of 17 amino acids. CDR1 SNHLY and CDR2 FYNNEI come from the germline V gene. V shed 6 bases and J 1 base; nucleotides not matched to a gene: 11. CDR3 coding DNA: TGTGCCAGCAGAGGGACAGGATATTCTGGGGCCAAAAACATTCAGTACTTC. It is translated as CASRGTGYSGAKNIQYF.